This TCR beta chain was obtained from a study of blood T cell repertoires in COVID-19 (TCRdb year 2020). Regarding the study in general: Samples from collaborators originated in the United States, Italy and Spain and spanned both the acute and convalescent phases of COVID-19. The prospective study material was composed of cDNA or gDNA derived from T cells, B-cell-depleted T cells, or PBMCs. The dataset comprised deeply sampled blood TCRbeta repertoires from subjects exposed to, actively infected with, or recovered from COVID-19. The repertoires were released in a freely available public database meant as a resource for research on the immune response to SARS-CoV-2. The samples were drawn from the first 160 participants of the ongoing ImmuneRACE study and from 950 to 1,500 subjects provided by 6 global collaborators. The sample metadata nearly always contained a de-identified subject ID, COVID-19 status, age in years and sex. HLA class I and class II types, where available, came from metadata supplied by the sample provider rather than from assay-based typing. General study outcomes and caveats: The quantity of clinical and demographic metadata differed by source and by participant and was supplied without curation.

TCRbeta CDR3 regions were amplified from genomic DNA using the immunoSEQ Assay, a bias-controlled multiplex PCR. For the original study's pipeline: Nucleated cell counts per sample were estimated from amplification of reference gene primers within the assay. To quantify the absolute abundance of each unique TCRbeta CDR3 rearrangement, sequence reads were collapsed and filtered. For each sample, productive Simpson clonality was calculated as the square root of Simpson's diversity index over productive rearrangements. Entries here come from immuneACCESS through TCRdb and include only in-frame sequences with V and J called. Some clones fail to appear in such tables; in the studies checked, an unresolved V gene covers under half of the shortfall, and the cause of the remainder is unknown. The DNA was the basis for D and trimming; V, J and clone size are from that table. This sample gives a few hundred thousand clones in total; about 83% of them show up just once. About 6% of the sample is taken by the ten largest.

For this clone: Its specific antigen is unknown. Per-nucleotide qualities are absent, and no much larger clonotype sits a single base away.

Another Seattle source contributed samples from volunteer blood donors who had recovered from COVID-19. Each collaborating institution followed its own protocols to collect whole blood in K2EDTA tubes. For TCRbeta analysis, collaborators shipped samples as frozen whole blood, isolated PBMCs, or DNA extracted from either of those sample types. From the cysteine up to the phenylalanine, the CDR3 has a length of 14 residues. Left in the record is the CDR3 DNA by itself, 42 bases read in frame from the first base. CDR1 and CDR2 are drawn from the germline V gene: SGHTA, FQGNSA. Trimming costs V 7 bases and J 5 bases, and their ends lie 17 bases apart.

The chain was built from TRBV7-2 and TRBJ2-5, with a tentative D gene TRBD1 over 5 matching bases. Sequencing was carried out using peripheral blood. The receptor was derived from a man aged 55 to 70 who had recovered from COVID-19. CDR3 sequence: CASNYRGLKETQYF. Here is the DNA: TGTGCCAGCAACTATAGGGGCCTCAAGGAGACCCAGTACTTC.